These 27 T cell receptor beta chains originate from one sample sequenced in a study of neurological immune-mediated disorders. Each CDR3 protein is one row after TCRdb ran MiXCR on the 5' RACE reads. Here the sample spans tens of thousands of distinct CDR3 sequences, approximately 10% being singletons. The sample consisted of PBMCs. These receptor sequences come from a man aged 60 to 75 in good health.

This clonotype was seen at least ten times. CDR3: CAIRGDRANEQFF. The DNA of the CDR3 is TGTGCCATCAGGGGGGACAGGGCTAATGAGCAGTTCTTC. J is TRBJ2-1 and V is TRBV10-3, with TRBD1 matching 9 bases. This CDR3 comprises 13 residues. Trimming at V came to 6 bases and at J to 7 bases, leaving 4 bases not matched to a gene. CDR1 ENHRY and CDR2 SYGVKD come from the germline V gene.

The table lists this clonotype with many counts. The chain employs TRBV7-6 and TRBJ2-2; 7 bases are shared with TRBD1. J lost 7 bases, V lost 4 bases, and 6 bases had no gene match. Germline values: CDR1 SGHVS, CDR2 FNYEAQ. The CDR3 is 14 residues long. CDR3 sequence reads: CASSYPQGSGELFF. DNA of the CDR3: TGTGCCAGCAGCTACCCACAGGGGAGCGGGGAGCTGTTTTTT. The full variable domain, in which reference TRBV7-6 and TRBJ2-2 provide the parts outside the CDR3, is GAGVSQSPRYKVTKRGQDVALRCDPISGHVSLYWYRQALGQGPEFLTYFNYEAQQDKSGLPNDRFSAERPEGSISTLTIQRTEQRDSAMYRCASSYPQGSGELFFGEGSRLTVL.

This clonotype was detected many times. The chain is built from TRBV3-1 and TRBJ2-2; D gene unclear. Trimming took 4 bases from V and 8 from J, leaving 14 bases between them. CDR3 length: 14 amino acids. Per the germline V gene, CDR1 is LGHDT and CDR2 is YNNKEL (reference sequence). In DNA, the CDR3 is TGTGCCAGCAGCCCAGCCGCCCGGACGGGGGAGCTGTTTTTT. Protein: CASSPAARTGELFF.

The chain employs TRBV7-6 and TRBJ1-6, with D possibly TRBD1 on 6 matching bases. The germline gives CDR1 SGHVS, CDR2 FNYEAQ. The CDR3 is 15 amino acids. Trimming took 4 bases from V and 7 from J, leaving 14 bases between them. The CDR3 reads CASSSAPGANSPLHF. The CDR3 bases are TGTGCCAGCAGCTCCGCACCAGGGGCCAATTCACCCCTCCACTTT.

This clonotype was seen at least ten times. The CDR3 DNA follows: TGTGCCAGCAGCGGGGGACAGGGCTACGAGCAGTACTTC. Residues: CASSGGQGYEQYF. The chain joins TRBV9 to TRBJ2-7, with 9 bases lining up with TRBD1. Germline V lookup: CDR1 SGDLS, CDR2 YYNGEE. The CDR3 loop spans 13 amino acids. V was pared by 3 bases and J by 3 bases, with 1 base of the junction left unmatched.

Many counts were recorded for this clonotype. V and J are TRBV5-5 and TRBJ2-1, with D possibly TRBD2 on 6 matching bases. The germline gives CDR1 SGHKS, CDR2 YYEKEE (reference sequence). The CDR3 covers 14 residues. V lost 5 bases and J lost 10, with 19 bases in between. The CDR3 DNA reads as TGTGCCAGCAGGATCAGGAGGGGTATGGACGAGCAGTTCTTC. This translates into CASRIRRGMDEQFF. The full variable domain, in which reference TRBV5-5 and TRBJ2-1 provide the parts outside the CDR3, is DAGVTQSPTHLIKTRGQQVTLRCSPISGHKSVSWYQQVLGQGPQFIFQYYEKEERGRGNFPDRFSARQFPNYSSELNVNALLLGDSALYLCASRIRRGMDEQFFGPGTRLTVL.

This clonotype appeared many times. The V call is TRBV5-5, the J call TRBJ2-5, with a weak D call TRBD1 (5 bases). Germline CDR1 reads SGHKS; CDR2 reads YYEKEE (reference sequence). V lost 7 bases to trimming and J lost 1 base, with 14 bases between them. The CDR3 is 14 amino acids. The CDR3 DNA is TGTGCCAGCCAAAGACAGACCACCCAAGAGACCCAGTACTTC. It codes for CASQRQTTQETQYF.

This clonotype came up many times. V is TRBV6-5 and J is TRBJ2-3; tentative D call: TRBD2 (6 bases). The V gene lost 0 bases and the J gene lost 1 base, with 8 bases spanning the gap. This CDR3 is 15 amino acids long. The germline gives CDR1 MNHEY, CDR2 SVGAGI. CDR3 region: CASSYSPGGTDTQYF. DNA for the CDR3: TGTGCCAGCAGTTACTCGCCGGGGGGCACAGATACGCAGTATTTT.

The CDR3 sequence is CATQSEGEAFF. The CDR3, as DNA: TGCGCCACGCAGTCCGAGGGTGAAGCTTTCTTT. The rearrangement joins TRBV5-1 to TRBJ1-1, with unresolved D. The germline gives CDR1 SGHRS, CDR2 YFSETQ. The CDR3 length is 11 residues. V lost 9 bases and J lost 7, with 13 bases in between.

This clonotype was seen ten or more times. The V call is TRBV7-8, the J call TRBJ1-5; the D is unclear. The CDR3 length is 15 residues. The germline V gene encodes CDR1 SGHVS and CDR2 FQNEAQ. With 2 bases removed from V and 0 bases from J, the gap between germline ends came to 8 bases. The CDR3 is CASSLRANSNQPQHF. The CDR3 DNA follows: TGTGCCAGCAGCTTACGGGCTAATAGCAATCAGCCCCAGCATTTT.

This clonotype was counted ten times or more. V gene TRBV12-3 or TRBV12-4 combines with J gene TRBJ2-3; TRBD2 agrees at 10 bases. V dropped 3 bases and J dropped 7; count of bases not matched to a gene: 10. This CDR3 has 16 amino acids. The CDR3 protein is CASSFRSGSGGYTQYF. For the CDR3, the DNA is TGTGCCAGCAGTTTCCGTTCTGGTAGCGGGGGGTATACGCAGTATTTT.

This clonotype was found many times. This chain connects TRBV9 to TRBJ2-3; D remains ambiguous. Germline V CDR1 and CDR2: SGDLS, YYNGEE. This CDR3 has 13 residues. Trimming took 0 bases from V and 5 from J, leaving 7 bases between them. The CDR3 bases are TGTGCCAGCAGCGTAGGTGGGGAAGATACGCAGTATTTT. Its translation is CASSVGGEDTQYF.

This clonotype appeared once. CDR3 residues: CASSQFGQGGLPQHF. For the CDR3, the DNA is TGTGCCAGCAGCCAATTCGGTCAGGGGGGGCTGCCCCAGCATTTT. This sequence joins TRBV4-2 and TRBJ1-5; TRBD1 agrees at 7 bases. With V trimmed by 2 bases and J by 9 bases, 10 bases remained unmatched. Germline lookup yields CDR1 LGHNA and CDR2 YNFKEQ. This CDR3 region has 15 residues.

This clonotype was found a few times. The chain couples TRBV6-6 to TRBJ2-1; possibly TRBD1 or TRBD2 for D (5 bases each). In germline, CDR1 is MNHNY, CDR2 SVGAGI (reference sequence). CDR3 size: 14 residues. V lost 11 bases and J 5 bases, leaving 19 bases between the germline ends. CDR3 sequence reads: CAHSNGQGDNEQFF. CDR3 nucleotides: TGTGCCCACAGCAACGGGCAGGGAGACAATGAGCAGTTCTTC.

Regarding this clonotype: Being one base from a much bigger clone, this may be a read error. The chain carries TRBV11-3 and TRBJ2-7; D is uncertain. Per the germline V gene, CDR1 is SGHNT and CDR2 is YENEEA. This CDR3 spans 13 amino acids. V was pared by 0 bases and J by 7 bases, with 10 bases between. As DNA, the CDR3 is TGTGCCAGCAGCTTAGAGCCGGTGAATGAGCAGTACTTC. As protein: CASSLEPVNEQYF.

The chain uses TRBV19 and TRBJ2-1, with TRBD1 matching 8 bases. With 5 bases clipped from V and 8 bases from J, the junction kept 17 bases outside the gene matches. CDR1 and CDR2 (germline): LNHDA, SQIVND (reference sequence). The CDR3 is made up of 17 amino acids. Here the CDR3 reads CASSVGTGRTSGHEQFF. DNA for the CDR3: TGTGCCAGTAGTGTCGGGACAGGCCGTACTAGTGGTCATGAGCAGTTCTTC.

In this sample, this clonotype turned up many times. The V call is TRBV7-3, the J call TRBJ1-2, with 9 bases that match TRBD1. This CDR3 has 17 residues. With V trimmed by 5 bases and J by 5 bases, 15 bases remained unmatched. Per germline, CDR1 SGHTA and CDR2 FQGTGA. The CDR3 loop reads CASSLPPFGQGTYGYTF. CDR3 nucleotides: TGTGCCAGCAGCCTACCCCCGTTCGGACAGGGGACATATGGCTACACCTTC.

The rearrangement uses TRBV16 and TRBJ1-5; D call uncertain. Trimming stripped 4 bases from V and 1 base from J, with 17 bases between. The CDR3 runs to 17 residues. Germline CDR1 is KGHSY and CDR2 is FQNENV. CDR3 DNA sequence: TGTGCCAGCAGCCCCCATTCGATGGATGGGAGCAATCAGCCCCAGCATTTT. Translating it yields CASSPHSMDGSNQPQHF.

This clonotype was recorded many times. V and J are TRBV7-8 and TRBJ2-1; 11 nucleotides agree with TRBD2. CDR3 length: 15 residues. From germline, CDR1 is SGHVS and CDR2 FQNEAQ. The trim removed 5 bases at V and 4 bases at J, leaving 4 bases unmatched. CDR3 coding DNA: TGTGCCAGCAGCACGCGGACTAGCGGGTACAATGAGCAGTTCTTC. It translates to CASSTRTSGYNEQFF.

This clonotype was seen ten or more times. This chain uses TRBV5-1 with TRBJ1-1; D gene ambiguous. CDR3 length: 14 residues. The V end lost 4 bases, the J end lost 1 base, and 11 bases lay between the germline ends. CDR1 is SGHRS, CDR2 YFSETQ, per germline. CDR3 sequence reads: CASSPVVANTEAFF. The CDR3, as DNA: TGCGCCAGCAGCCCCGTTGTGGCGAACACTGAAGCTTTCTTT.

The sample holds many counts of this clonotype. V gene TRBV6-5 combines with J gene TRBJ1-5; TRBD1 is a possible D gene (6 bases). Trimming took 4 bases from V and 7 from J, leaving 11 bases between them. Germline V gene lookup returns CDR1 MNHEY and CDR2 SVGAGI. CDR3 length: 13 residues. The chain's CDR3 is CASSFDGGQPQHF. CDR3 coding DNA: TGTGCCAGCAGTTTCGATGGGGGCCAGCCCCAGCATTTT.

This clonotype was seen many times. The chain joins TRBV6-5 to TRBJ2-7; 8 positions agree with TRBD2. The germline CDR1 and CDR2 sequences are MNHEY and SVGAGI. With V trimmed by 2 bases and J by 3 bases, 0 bases remained unmatched. The CDR3 runs to 13 residues. The CDR3 coding sequence is TGTGCCAGCAGTTACCGGGGGGGCTACGAGCAGTACTTC. Its translation: CASSYRGGYEQYF.

This clonotype was detected many times. This chain uses TRBV14 with TRBJ2-1, with D perhaps TRBD2 (5 bases). Germline V lookup: CDR1 SGHDN, CDR2 FVKESK. The CDR3 contains 14 residues. The V gene lost 4 bases and the J gene lost 7 bases, with 14 bases spanning the gap. CDR3 DNA: TGTGCCAGCAGCCCGAGGGTCTCAGGAAATGAGCAGTTCTTC. Residues: CASSPRVSGNEQFF. Filled out from reference TRBV14 and TRBJ2-1, the complete variable domain reads EAGVTQFPSHSVIEKGQTVTLRCDPISGHDNLYWYRRVMGKEIKFLLHFVKESKQDESGMPNNRFLAERTGGTYSTLKVQPAELEDSGVYFCASSPRVSGNEQFFGPGTRLTVL.

CDR3 loop: CASSRGLGDTQYF. The CDR3 DNA sequence: TGTGCCAGCAGCCGGGGCCTAGGGGATACGCAGTATTTT. The V and J genes are TRBV3-1 and TRBJ2-3; perhaps TRBD1 as D (5 bases). Germline values: CDR1 LGHDT, CDR2 YNNKEL (reference sequence). V lost 4 bases and J 6 bases, leaving 11 bases between the germline ends. CDR3 length: 13 amino acids.

This clonotype occurred many times. The chain uses TRBV12-3 or TRBV12-4 and TRBJ2-3, with TRBD1 matching 7 bases. CDR3 length: 14 amino acids. V was clipped by 3 bases and J by 1 base; unmatched bases: 1. The CDR3 DNA sequence: TGTGCCAGCAGTTTGACAGGGCGCACAGATACGCAGTATTTT. Translated: CASSLTGRTDTQYF.

This clonotype has a count of ten or more. The J gene is TRBJ2-2, the V gene TRBV5-1, with D perhaps TRBD1 (6 bases). Germline assignment: CDR1 SGHRS and CDR2 YFSETQ. The CDR3 has 15 amino acids. Trimming shortened V by 5 bases and J by 4 bases, and 15 bases separated the two germline ends. The CDR3 is CASSRGGSGTGELFF. CDR3 in DNA: TGCGCCAGCAGTCGAGGGGGAAGTGGCACCGGGGAGCTGTTTTTT.

In its sample, this clonotype was seen many times. This chain links TRBV7-9 with TRBJ1-6; 8 bases line up with TRBD1. CDR1 and CDR2 (germline): SEHNR, FQNEAQ (reference sequence). V dropped 6 bases and J dropped 6; count of bases not matched to a gene: 4. This CDR3 comprises 14 residues. CDR3 protein: CASREDRGNSPLHF. Here the CDR3 DNA reads TGTGCCAGCAGGGAAGACAGGGGTAATTCACCCCTCCACTTT.